This T cell receptor beta chain stems from a study of T cell responses to AZD1222 COVID-19 vaccine. Study outcomes and limitations: Breadth and depth of Spike-specific TCRs rose after two AZD1222 doses. Just five or six AZD1222 recipients tested seropositive at baseline.

This clone has a handful of counts. Its antigen is as yet unknown. Here immunoSEQ multiplex PCR was the method, and the copy in TCRdb shows in-frame clones only, minus some. The sample lists some 100,000 clones; approximately 91% were seen once. The CDR3 has 17 amino acids. In germline, CDR1 is SNHLY, CDR2 FYNNEI. After removal of 4 bases from V and 6 bases from J, the junction contained 9 bases not matched to a gene. This sequence was found in an adult in good health. The V and J genes are TRBV2 and TRBJ2-1; 13 nucleotides agree with TRBD2. Sample: peripheral blood, taken on day 0 of MenACWY control vaccination. The CDR3 DNA sequence: TGTGCCAGCAGTGGTACTAGCGGGAGGGGTGTTTCCAATGAGCAGTTCTTC. Translation: CASSGTSGRGVSNEQFF.